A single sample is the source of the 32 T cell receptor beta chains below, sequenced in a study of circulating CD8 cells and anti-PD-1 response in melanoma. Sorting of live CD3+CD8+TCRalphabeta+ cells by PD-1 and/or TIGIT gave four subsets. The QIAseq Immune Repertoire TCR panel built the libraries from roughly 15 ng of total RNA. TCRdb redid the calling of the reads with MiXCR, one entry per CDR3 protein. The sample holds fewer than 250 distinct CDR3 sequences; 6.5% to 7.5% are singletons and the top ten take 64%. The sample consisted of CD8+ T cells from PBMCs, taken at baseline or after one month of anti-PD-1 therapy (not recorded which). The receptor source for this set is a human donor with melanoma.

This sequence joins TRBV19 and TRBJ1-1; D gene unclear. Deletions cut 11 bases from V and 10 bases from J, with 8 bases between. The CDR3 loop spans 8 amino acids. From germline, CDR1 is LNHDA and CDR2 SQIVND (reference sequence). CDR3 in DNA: TGTGCCGGCCAGAGAGCTTTCTTT. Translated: CAGQRAFF.

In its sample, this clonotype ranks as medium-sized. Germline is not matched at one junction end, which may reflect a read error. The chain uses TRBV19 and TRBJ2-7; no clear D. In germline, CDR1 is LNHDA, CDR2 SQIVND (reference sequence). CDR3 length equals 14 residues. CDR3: CASSNGRTSHEQYF. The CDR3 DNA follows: TGTGCCAGTAGTAACGGACGAACCTCCCACGAGCAGTACTTC.

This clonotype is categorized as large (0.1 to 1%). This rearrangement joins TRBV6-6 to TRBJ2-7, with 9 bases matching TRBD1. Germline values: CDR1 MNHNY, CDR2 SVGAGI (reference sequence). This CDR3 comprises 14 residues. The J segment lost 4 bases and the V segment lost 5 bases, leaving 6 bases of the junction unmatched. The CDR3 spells CASSADRGWYEQYF. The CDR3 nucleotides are TGTGCCAGCAGTGCGGACAGGGGATGGTACGAGCAGTACTTC.

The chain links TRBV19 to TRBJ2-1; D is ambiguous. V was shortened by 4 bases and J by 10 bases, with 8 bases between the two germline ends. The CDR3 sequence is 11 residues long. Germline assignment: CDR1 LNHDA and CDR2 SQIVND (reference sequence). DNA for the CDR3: TGTGCCAGTAGTACCCCTAGGGAGCAGTTCTTC. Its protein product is CASSTPREQFF.

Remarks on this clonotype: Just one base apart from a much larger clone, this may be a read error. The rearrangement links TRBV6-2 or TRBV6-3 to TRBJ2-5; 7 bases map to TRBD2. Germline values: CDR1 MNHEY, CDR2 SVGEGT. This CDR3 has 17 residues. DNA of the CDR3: TGTACCAGCAGTTACGACGTTCGAGCGGGGCAACAAGAGACCCAGTACTTC. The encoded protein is CTSSYDVRAGQQETQYF.

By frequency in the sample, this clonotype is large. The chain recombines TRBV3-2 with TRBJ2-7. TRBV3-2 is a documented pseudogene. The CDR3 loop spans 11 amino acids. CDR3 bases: TGTGCCAGCAGCCCCAAATACGAGCAGTACTTC. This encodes CASSPKYEQYF.

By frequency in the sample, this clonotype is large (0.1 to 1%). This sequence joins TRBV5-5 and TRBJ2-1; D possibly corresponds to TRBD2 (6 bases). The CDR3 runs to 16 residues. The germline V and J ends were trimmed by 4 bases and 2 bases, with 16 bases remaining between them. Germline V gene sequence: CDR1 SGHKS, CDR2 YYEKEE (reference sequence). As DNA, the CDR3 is TGTGCCAGCAGCCCCTGGGGGGATAGCGCCTACAATGAGCAGTTCTTC. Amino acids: CASSPWGDSAYNEQFF. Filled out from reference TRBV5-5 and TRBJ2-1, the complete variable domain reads DAGVTQSPTHLIKTRGQQVTLRCSPISGHKSVSWYQQVLGQGPQFIFQYYEKEERGRGNFPDRFSARQFPNYSSELNVNALLLGDSALYLCASSPWGDSAYNEQFFGPGTRLTVL.

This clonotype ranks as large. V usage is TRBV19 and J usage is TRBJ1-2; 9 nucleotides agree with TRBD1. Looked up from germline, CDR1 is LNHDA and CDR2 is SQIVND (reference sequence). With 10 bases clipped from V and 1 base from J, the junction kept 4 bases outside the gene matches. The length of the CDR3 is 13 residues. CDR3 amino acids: CATTGGLNYGYTF. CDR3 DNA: TGTGCCACGACAGGGGGGCTTAACTATGGCTACACCTTC.

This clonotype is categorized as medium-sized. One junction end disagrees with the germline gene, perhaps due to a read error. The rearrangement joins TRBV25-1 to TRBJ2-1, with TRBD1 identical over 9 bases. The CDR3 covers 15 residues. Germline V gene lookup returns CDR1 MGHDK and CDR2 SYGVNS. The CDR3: CASSETGGAYNEQLF. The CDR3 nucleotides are TGTGCCAGCAGTGAGACAGGGGGAGCCTACAATGAGCAGCTCTTC.

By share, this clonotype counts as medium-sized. This CDR3 reads CASSIVSRSPLHF. The CDR3 region has the DNA TGTGCCAGTAGTATAGTATCCAGGAGTCCCCTCCACTTT. V and J are TRBV19 and TRBJ1-6; D ambiguous. There are 13 residues in the CDR3. Germline V gene data show CDR1 as LNHDA and CDR2 as SQIVND (reference sequence). Trimming pared 1 base from V and 13 bases from J, leaving 11 bases between.

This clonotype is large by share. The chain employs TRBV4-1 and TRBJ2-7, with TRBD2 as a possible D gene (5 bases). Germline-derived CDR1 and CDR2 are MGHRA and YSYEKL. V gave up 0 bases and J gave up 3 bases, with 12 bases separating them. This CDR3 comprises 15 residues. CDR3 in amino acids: CASSQDMTTYYEQYF. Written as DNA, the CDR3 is TGCGCCAGCAGCCAAGATATGACTACTTACTACGAGCAGTACTTC.

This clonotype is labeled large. CDR3 sequence reads: CASSLIPESSYEQYF. CDR3 nucleotides: TGCGCCAGCAGCCTCATCCCGGAAAGCTCCTACGAGCAGTACTTC. The chain links TRBV4-1 to TRBJ2-7; D gene unclear. Germline CDR1 and CDR2: MGHRA and YSYEKL. The CDR3 covers 15 residues. V lost 4 bases and J 0 bases, leaving 13 bases between the germline ends.

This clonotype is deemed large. CDR3 sequence: CASSPGLAGDLYEQYF. Written as DNA, the CDR3 is TGTGCCAGCAGTCCGGGACTAGCGGGGGACCTCTACGAGCAGTACTTC. This chain links TRBV6-5 with TRBJ2-7; 14 bases align to TRBD2. Germline trimming cut 5 bases from V and 3 bases from J; bases unmatched to any gene: 6. Germline V gives CDR1 MNHEY, CDR2 SVGAGI. CDR3 length: 16 residues.

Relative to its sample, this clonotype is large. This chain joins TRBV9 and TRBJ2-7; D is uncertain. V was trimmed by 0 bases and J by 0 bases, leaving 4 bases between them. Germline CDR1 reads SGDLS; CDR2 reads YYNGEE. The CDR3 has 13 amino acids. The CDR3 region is CASSVVPSYEQYF. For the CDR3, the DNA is TGTGCCAGCAGCGTAGTTCCCTCCTACGAGCAGTACTTC. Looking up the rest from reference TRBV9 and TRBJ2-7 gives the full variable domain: DSGVTQTPKHLITATGQRVTLRCSPRSGDLSVYWYQQSLDQGLQFLIQYYNGEERAKGNILERFSAQQFPDLHSELNLSSLELGDSALYFCASSVVPSYEQYFGPGTRLTVT.

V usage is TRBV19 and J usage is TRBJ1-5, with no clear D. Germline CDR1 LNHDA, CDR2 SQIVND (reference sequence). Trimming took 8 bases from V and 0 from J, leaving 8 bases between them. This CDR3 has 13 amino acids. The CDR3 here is CASGRNSNQPQHF. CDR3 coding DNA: TGTGCCAGTGGCCGAAATAGCAATCAGCCCCAGCATTTT.

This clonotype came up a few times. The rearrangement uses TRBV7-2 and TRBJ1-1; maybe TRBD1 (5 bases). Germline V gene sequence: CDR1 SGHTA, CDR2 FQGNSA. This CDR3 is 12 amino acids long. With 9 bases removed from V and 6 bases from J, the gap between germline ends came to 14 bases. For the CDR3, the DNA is TGTGCCAGTCGTGGGGGGGAGGCTGAAGCTTTCTTT. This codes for CASRGGEAEAFF.

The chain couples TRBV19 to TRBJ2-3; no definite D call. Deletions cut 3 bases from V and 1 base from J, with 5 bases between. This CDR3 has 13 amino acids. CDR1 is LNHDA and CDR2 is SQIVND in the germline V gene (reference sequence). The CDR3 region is CASSIYRTDTQYF. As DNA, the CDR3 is TGTGCCAGTAGTATCTACCGCACAGATACGCAGTATTTT.

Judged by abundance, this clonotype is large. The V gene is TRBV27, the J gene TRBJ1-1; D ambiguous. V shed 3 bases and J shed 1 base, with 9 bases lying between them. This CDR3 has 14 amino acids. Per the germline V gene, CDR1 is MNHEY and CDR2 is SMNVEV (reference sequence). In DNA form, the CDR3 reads TGTGCCAGCAGTTTTCTGGGGTCGAACACTGAAGCTTTCTTT. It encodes CASSFLGSNTEAFF.

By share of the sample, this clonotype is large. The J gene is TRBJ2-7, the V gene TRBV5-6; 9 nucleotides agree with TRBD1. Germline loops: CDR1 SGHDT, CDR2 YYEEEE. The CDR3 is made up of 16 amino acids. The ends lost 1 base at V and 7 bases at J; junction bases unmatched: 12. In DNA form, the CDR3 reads TGTGCCAGCAGCTTGAATACAGGGGGCGTTTCGTATGAGCAGTACTTC. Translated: CASSLNTGGVSYEQYF.

CDR3 DNA: TGCAGTGCTAGCGGGTCCTTTACTCCTGGCGATGAGCAGTTCTTC. Translation: CSASGSFTPGDEQFF. V usage is TRBV20-1 and J usage is TRBJ2-1; D gene unclear. Germline V gives CDR1 DFQATT, CDR2 SNEGSKA (reference sequence). V was clipped by 3 bases and J by 8 bases, with 20 bases between them. The CDR3 has 15 amino acids.

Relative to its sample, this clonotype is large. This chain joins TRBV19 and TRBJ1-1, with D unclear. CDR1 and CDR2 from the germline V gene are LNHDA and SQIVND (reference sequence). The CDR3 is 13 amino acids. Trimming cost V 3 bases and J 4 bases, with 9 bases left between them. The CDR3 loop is CASSMWVATEAFF. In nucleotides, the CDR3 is TGTGCCAGTAGTATGTGGGTGGCCACTGAAGCTTTCTTT.

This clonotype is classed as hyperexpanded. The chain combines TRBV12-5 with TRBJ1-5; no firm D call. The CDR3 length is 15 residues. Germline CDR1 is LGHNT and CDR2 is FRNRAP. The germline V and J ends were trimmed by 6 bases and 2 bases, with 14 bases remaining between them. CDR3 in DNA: TGTGCTAGTGGCTCCGGATGGGGTGGCAATCAGCCCCAGCATTTT. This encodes CASGSGWGGNQPQHF.

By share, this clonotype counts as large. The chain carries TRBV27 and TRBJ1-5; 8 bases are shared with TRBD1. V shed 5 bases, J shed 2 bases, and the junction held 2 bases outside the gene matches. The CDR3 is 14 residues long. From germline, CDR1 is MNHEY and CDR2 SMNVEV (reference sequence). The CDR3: CASSEDRGNQPQHF. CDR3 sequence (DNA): TGTGCCAGCAGTGAGGACAGGGGCAATCAGCCCCAGCATTTT.

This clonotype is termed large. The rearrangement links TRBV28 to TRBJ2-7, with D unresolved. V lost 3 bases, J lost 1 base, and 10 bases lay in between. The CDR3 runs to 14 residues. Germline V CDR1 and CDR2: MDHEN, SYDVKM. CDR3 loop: CASSFRATSYEQYF. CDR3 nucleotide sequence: TGTGCCAGCAGTTTTCGGGCCACTTCCTACGAGCAGTACTTC.

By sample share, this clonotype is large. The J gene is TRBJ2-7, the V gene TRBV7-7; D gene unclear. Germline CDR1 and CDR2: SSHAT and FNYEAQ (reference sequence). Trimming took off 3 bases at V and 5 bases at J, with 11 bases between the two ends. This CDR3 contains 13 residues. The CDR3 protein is CASSFGNGHEQYF. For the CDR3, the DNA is TGTGCCAGCAGCTTCGGCAACGGGCACGAGCAGTACTTC.

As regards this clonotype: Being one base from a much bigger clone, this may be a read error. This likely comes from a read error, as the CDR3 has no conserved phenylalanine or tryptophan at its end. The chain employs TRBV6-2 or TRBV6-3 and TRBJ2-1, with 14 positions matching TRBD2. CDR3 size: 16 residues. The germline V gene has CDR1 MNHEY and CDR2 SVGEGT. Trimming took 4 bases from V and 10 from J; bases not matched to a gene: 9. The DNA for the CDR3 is TGTGCCAGCAGTTTACCCGGACTAGCGGGGGGTGAAGAGCAGTTCTCC. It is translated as CASSLPGLAGGEEQFS.

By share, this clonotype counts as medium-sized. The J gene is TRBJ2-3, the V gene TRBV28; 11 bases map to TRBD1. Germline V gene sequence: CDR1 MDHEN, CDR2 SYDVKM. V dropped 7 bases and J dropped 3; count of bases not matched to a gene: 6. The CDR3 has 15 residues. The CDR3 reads CASTPGTGGTDTQYF. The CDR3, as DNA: TGTGCCAGCACCCCCGGGACAGGGGGAACAGATACGCAGTATTTT.

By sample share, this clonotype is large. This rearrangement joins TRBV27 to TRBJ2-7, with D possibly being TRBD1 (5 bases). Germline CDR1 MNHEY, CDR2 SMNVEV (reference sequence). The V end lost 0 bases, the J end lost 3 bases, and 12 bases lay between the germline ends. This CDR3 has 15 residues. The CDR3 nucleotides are TGTGCCAGCAGTTTATCGTATCCAGGGTACTACGAGCAGTACTTC. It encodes CASSLSYPGYYEQYF.

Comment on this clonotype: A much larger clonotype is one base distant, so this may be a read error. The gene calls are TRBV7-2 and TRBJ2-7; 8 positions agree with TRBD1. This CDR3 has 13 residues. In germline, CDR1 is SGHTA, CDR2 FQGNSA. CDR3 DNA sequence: TGTGTCAGCAGCTTTGGACAGGGCTACGAGCAGTACTTC. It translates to CVSSFGQGYEQYF.

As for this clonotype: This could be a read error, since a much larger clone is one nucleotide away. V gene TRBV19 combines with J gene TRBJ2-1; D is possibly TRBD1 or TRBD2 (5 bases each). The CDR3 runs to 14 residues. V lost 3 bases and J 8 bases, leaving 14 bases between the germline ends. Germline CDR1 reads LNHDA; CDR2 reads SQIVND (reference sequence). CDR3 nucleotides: TGTGCCAGTAGTATGGTATCCGGGACCGATGAGCAGTTCTTC. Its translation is CASSMVSGTDEQFF.

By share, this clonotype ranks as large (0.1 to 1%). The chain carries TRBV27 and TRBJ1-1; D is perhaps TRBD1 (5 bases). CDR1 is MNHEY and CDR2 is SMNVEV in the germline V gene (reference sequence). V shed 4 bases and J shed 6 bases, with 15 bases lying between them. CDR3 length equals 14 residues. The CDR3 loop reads CASSSHPAGAEAFF. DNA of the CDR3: TGTGCCAGCAGTTCCCACCCCGCGGGGGCTGAAGCTTTCTTT.

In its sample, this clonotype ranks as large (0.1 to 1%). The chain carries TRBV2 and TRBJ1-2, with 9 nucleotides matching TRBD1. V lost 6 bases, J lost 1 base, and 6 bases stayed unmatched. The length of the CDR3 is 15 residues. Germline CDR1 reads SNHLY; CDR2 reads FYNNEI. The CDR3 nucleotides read TGTGCCAGCAGAGGTACAGGGGGCAATAACTATGGCTACACCTTC. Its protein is CASRGTGGNNYGYTF.